The entry below gives a single TCR beta chain sequence along with its context. This sample stems from a study of T cell clusters in autoimmune cytopenias. TRB rearrangements were amplified by touch-down multiplex PCR with mixed TRB-A/B primers. From its re-call of the multiplex PCR reads, TCRdb lists each CDR3 protein once, without DNA. This sample carries some 4,000 distinct CDR3 sequences, with 11% going to the ten biggest clones. CDR1 is SGHNT and CDR2 is YENEEA in the germline V gene. This CDR3 is 15 amino acids long. Some 38,000 genome equivalents of blood DNA were amplified for TRB. The data were also submitted as part of a second study, on T cell repertoires in aging, cancer and after chemotherapy.

This chain connects TRBV11-3 to TRBJ1-2. The specimen was peripheral blood. This receptor was obtained from a human donor in good health. CDR3 region: CASSLRDGPKPGYTF.